The clone carrying this T cell receptor (beta chain) has a single count. This CDR3 has 18 residues. From germline, CDR1 is KGHSH and CDR2 LQKENI. V shed 5 bases and J 6 bases; nucleotides not matched to a gene: 10. This specimen comes from a study of blood T cell repertoires in COVID-19. Study-level information: From the United States, Italy and Spain came samples of acute and convalescent COVID-19.

This study enrolled people aged 18 to 89 from about 26 US geographic areas. Allocation to cohorts depended on clinical history reported by the participants. As originally analysed: From reference gene primer amplification, estimates of nucleated cell counts were derived. Measured with immunoSEQ multiplex PCR; TCRdb has only the in-frame clones, and not every one. V and J calls and clone size are as listed in that table; D and trimming were resolved from the DNA. In the table there are some 70,000 clones, 88% of which are singletons. The sample consisted of PBMCs or T cells enriched from blood (not recorded which). The gene calls are TRBV18 and TRBJ2-2, with 15 positions matching TRBD2. The receptor was derived from a middle-aged woman who had recovered from COVID-19. The CDR3 loop reads CASSIRTSGGAIAGELFF. The CDR3 nucleotides read TGTGCCAGCTCAATCCGGACTAGCGGGGGGGCCATCGCCGGGGAGCTGTTTTTT.